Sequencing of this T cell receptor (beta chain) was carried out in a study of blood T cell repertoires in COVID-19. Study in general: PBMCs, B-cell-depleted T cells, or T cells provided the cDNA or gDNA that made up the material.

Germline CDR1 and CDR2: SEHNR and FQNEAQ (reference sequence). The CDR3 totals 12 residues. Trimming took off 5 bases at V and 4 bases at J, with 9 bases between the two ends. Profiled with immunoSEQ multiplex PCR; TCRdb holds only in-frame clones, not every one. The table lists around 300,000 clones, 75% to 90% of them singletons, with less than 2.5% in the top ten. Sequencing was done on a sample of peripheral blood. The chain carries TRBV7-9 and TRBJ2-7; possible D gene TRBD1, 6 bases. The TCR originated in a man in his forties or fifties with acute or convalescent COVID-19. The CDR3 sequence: CASSHGQYEQYF. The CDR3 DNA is TGTGCCAGCAGCCATGGACAGTACGAGCAGTACTTC. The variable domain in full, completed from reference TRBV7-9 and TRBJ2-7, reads DTGVSQNPRHKITKRGQNVTFRCDPISEHNRLYWYRQTLGQGPEFLTYFQNEAQLEKSRLLSDRFSAERPKGSFSTLEIQRTEQGDSAMYLCASSHGQYEQYFGPGTRLTVT.